The 32 T cell receptor beta chains below come from one sample, sequenced in a study of CD8+CD57+ T cells in acquired aplastic anemia. Both TCR beta VDJ combination and CDR3 sequence profiling were carried out. Genomic DNA was the template for this profiling. MiXCR, applied by TCRdb to the reads, yields one record per CDR3 protein. The sample holds fewer than 200,000 distinct CDR3 sequences; 48% are singletons and the top ten take about 1.7%. It was patients with CD8+CD57+ cell expansion by flow cytometry who were chosen for sequencing. The sequenced sample consisted of sorted CD4+, CD8+, or CD8+CD57+ T cells (not recorded which) from PBMCs. Receptors originate from a human donor with aplastic anemia.

This clonotype showed up many times. The chain combines TRBV15 with TRBJ2-1, with a weak D call TRBD1 (6 bases). With 4 bases removed from V and 6 bases from J, the gap between germline ends came to 13 bases. The CDR3 runs 14 residues. Per the germline V gene, CDR1 is LNHNV and CDR2 is YYDKDF (reference sequence). The chain's CDR3 is CATSKIRRGNEQFF. The CDR3 nucleotides are TGTGCCACCAGCAAAATACGCAGGGGCAATGAGCAGTTCTTC.

There are many counts of this clonotype. V and J are TRBV3-1 and TRBJ1-5; no reliable D call. V was pared by 1 base and J by 6 bases, with 7 bases between. The CDR3 contains 13 residues. Germline V CDR1 and CDR2: LGHDT, YNNKEL (reference sequence). The CDR3 is CASSQVASQPQHF. The CDR3 DNA reads TGTGCCAGCAGCCAAGTCGCCAGTCAGCCCCAGCATTTT.

V gene TRBV7-6 combines with J gene TRBJ1-4, with D unclear. V shed 4 bases and J shed 3 bases, with 15 bases lying between them. Germline lookup yields CDR1 SGHVS and CDR2 FNYEAQ. CDR3 length: 16 amino acids. CDR3 protein: CASSSPIGQPNEKLFF. The CDR3 DNA follows: TGTGCCAGCAGCTCTCCTATCGGGCAGCCTAATGAAAAACTGTTTTTT.

This clonotype was recorded at least ten times. This sequence joins TRBV11-2 and TRBJ1-6, with a possible D match to TRBD1 (6 bases). V gave up 8 bases and J gave up 6 bases, with 17 bases separating them. This CDR3 has 15 residues. Germline CDR1 reads SGHAT; CDR2 reads FQNNGV. CDR3 nucleotide sequence: TGTGCCAGCGTCCCGGCCGGACAGAGTAATTCACCCCTCCACTTT. It specifies CASVPAGQSNSPLHF.

This clonotype occurred once. The gene calls are TRBV29-1 and TRBJ2-3; the D is unclear. CDR1 is SQVTM, CDR2 ANQGSEA, per germline. Trimming cost V 6 bases and J 1 base, with 8 bases left between them. The CDR3 runs 12 residues. The CDR3 DNA follows: TGCAGCGTAGATCCAGGCACAGATACGCAGTATTTT. Translating gives CSVDPGTDTQYF.

This clonotype came up many times. The chain couples TRBV6-2 or TRBV6-3 to TRBJ2-5; D remains unclear. Trimming pared 2 bases from V and 5 bases from J, leaving 9 bases between. The germline V gene has CDR1 MNHEY and CDR2 SVGEGT. This CDR3 is built from 13 residues. Written as DNA, the CDR3 is TGTGCCAGCAGTTACCAGACAATTGAGACCCAGTACTTC. It is translated as CASSYQTIETQYF.

This rearrangement joins TRBV7-8 to TRBJ2-1; D is unclear. This CDR3 contains 13 residues. CDR1 and CDR2 (germline): SGHVS, FQNEAQ. Trimming removed 1 base at V and 10 bases at J, with 11 bases between. The CDR3 DNA reads TGTGCCAGCAGCTTAGGGTCTGGTGACGAGCAGTTCTTC. Translated, it gives CASSLGSGDEQFF.

In this sample, this clonotype turned up many times. V gene TRBV11-2 combines with J gene TRBJ2-3; 8 bases match TRBD1. With 4 bases clipped from V and 6 bases from J, the junction kept 9 bases outside the gene matches. Germline CDR1 and CDR2: SGHAT and FQNNGV. The CDR3 runs to 15 residues. CDR3 nucleotides: TGTGCCAGCAGCTCCGGACAGGGTCAAAGGGATACGCAGTATTTT. This gives the protein CASSSGQGQRDTQYF.

The V call is TRBV13, the J call TRBJ2-7, with unresolved D. The length of the CDR3 is 13 residues. The germline V gene has CDR1 PRHDT and CDR2 FYEKMQ (reference sequence). The V end lost 3 bases, the J end lost 4 bases, and 10 bases lay between the germline ends. CDR3 sequence (DNA): TGTGCCAGCAGCTTGGTGGGGTTATACGAGCAGTACTTC. This gives the protein CASSLVGLYEQYF.

The CDR3 DNA is TGTGCCAGCAGCTACGGGCAGACTAATGAGCAGTTCTTC. The encoded protein is CASSYGQTNEQFF. The chain has TRBV7-8 and TRBJ2-1; D gene unclear. The germline CDR1 and CDR2 sequences are SGHVS and FQNEAQ. The CDR3 has 13 residues. V lost 4 bases to trimming and J lost 7 bases, with 11 bases between them. Full variable domain (rest looked up from reference TRBV7-8 and TRBJ2-1): GAGVSQSPRYKVAKRGQDVALRCDPISGHVSLFWYQQALGQGPEFLTYFQNEAQLDKSGLPSDRFFAERPEGSVSTLKIQRTQQEDSAVYLCASSYGQTNEQFFGPGTRLTVL.

V and J are TRBV7-9 and TRBJ2-7; D gene ambiguous. V lost 5 bases to trimming and J lost 0 bases, with 8 bases between them. Germline V gene lookup returns CDR1 SEHNR and CDR2 FQNEAQ (reference sequence). This CDR3 contains 13 residues. For the CDR3, the DNA is TGTGCCAGCAGCGAGCCTAGCTCCTACGAGCAGTACTTC. Translated: CASSEPSSYEQYF.

A remark on this clonotype: Without the conserved terminal phenylalanine or tryptophan, this CDR3 likely stems from a read error. This chain connects TRBV5-1 to TRBJ2-5, with D possibly matching TRBD2 (7 bases). This CDR3 is built from 15 residues. Between the trimmed V and J ends, which lost 1 base and 4 bases, there was a span of 14 bases. Germline V gene lookup returns CDR1 SGHRS and CDR2 YFSETQ. The CDR3 region has the DNA TGCGCCAGCAGCTTGACGGGGGGCCCACGAGAGACCCAGTACCTC. Translated: CASSLTGGPRETQYL.

The chain is built from TRBV12-3 or TRBV12-4 and TRBJ2-7; TRBD1 matches 12 bases. The CDR3 extends over 13 amino acids. Germline trimming cut 8 bases from V and 5 bases from J; bases unmatched to any gene: 4. CDR3 nucleotides: TGTGCCAGCCCGGGACAGGGGGCACACGAGCAGTACTTC. Translated, it gives CASPGQGAHEQYF.

The gene calls are TRBV19 and TRBJ2-1; 10 bases fit TRBD2. Germline CDR1 LNHDA, CDR2 SQIVND (reference sequence). The CDR3 length is 15 residues. The junction had 5 bases not matched to a gene; V was cut back by 3 bases and J by 6 bases. CDR3 DNA sequence: TGTGCCAGTAGTATCCTAGCGGGAGTGATCAATGAGCAGTTCTTC. It specifies CASSILAGVINEQFF.

The V gene is TRBV29-1, the J gene TRBJ2-7; possible D gene TRBD1, 6 bases. The V gene lost 5 bases and the J gene lost 2 bases, with 10 bases spanning the gap. Germline assignment: CDR1 SQVTM and CDR2 ANQGSEA. This CDR3 has 12 amino acids. The CDR3 coding sequence is TGCAGCGTTTCCTGGACAGCCTACGAGCAGTACTTC. Translated: CSVSWTAYEQYF.

This chain uses TRBV24-1 with TRBJ2-1; 10 nucleotides align to TRBD2. The CDR3 loop spans 14 amino acids. The V and J ends lost 5 bases and 9 bases, in that order; junction bases with no gene match: 6. Germline CDR1 and CDR2: KGHDR and SFDVKD. CDR3 DNA sequence: TGTGCCACCAGTGCCGCTAGCGGGAGATCTGAGCAGTTCTTC. This sequence encodes CATSAASGRSEQFF.

This clonotype occurred many times. This chain uses TRBV2 with TRBJ1-1, with a weak D call TRBD1 (5 bases). V was clipped by 11 bases and J by 4 bases, with 17 bases between them. CDR3 size: 13 residues. The germline gives CDR1 SNHLY, CDR2 FYNNEI. The CDR3 sequence is CAAQQALSTEAFF. The CDR3 DNA reads as TGTGCCGCCCAACAGGCCCTAAGCACTGAAGCTTTCTTT.

The sample holds one count of this clonotype. The chain joins TRBV20-1 to TRBJ2-7; 10 nucleotides match TRBD1. From germline, CDR1 is DFQATT and CDR2 SNEGSKA (reference sequence). The CDR3 is 13 residues long. In DNA form, the CDR3 reads TGCAGCCCCGGGACAGGGGTCTCCTACGAGCAGTACTTC. It specifies CSPGTGVSYEQYF.

The V and J genes are TRBV20-1 and TRBJ2-5; D perhaps matches TRBD1 (6 bases). CDR1 and CDR2 from the germline V gene are DFQATT and SNEGSKA (reference sequence). The CDR3 totals 13 residues. V lost 4 bases and J 1 base, leaving 10 bases between the germline ends. CDR3 sequence reads: CSAITTGQETQYF. In DNA, the CDR3 is TGCAGTGCTATCACGACAGGCCAAGAGACCCAGTACTTC.

On this clonotype: A much more abundant neighbour one base away suggests this may be a read error. This sequence joins TRBV5-1 and TRBJ2-5, with 14 bases fitting TRBD2. Trimming at V came to 7 bases and at J to 2 bases, leaving 7 bases not matched to a gene. In germline, CDR1 is SGHRS, CDR2 YFSETQ. The CDR3 is 16 amino acids. CDR3 region: CASGTGLAGEQETQYF. The CDR3 bases are TGCGCCAGCGGCACGGGACTAGCGGGGGAACAAGAGACCCAGTACTTC.

This clonotype was detected once. The chain joins TRBV7-6 to TRBJ2-1, with 10 bases lining up with TRBD2. The ends lost 5 bases at V and 9 bases at J; junction bases unmatched: 10. Germline values: CDR1 SGHVS, CDR2 FNYEAQ. The CDR3 runs to 15 residues. In nucleotides, the CDR3 is TGTGCCAGCAGCCCTCTGGCTAGCGGGAGTGTTGAGCAGTTCTTC. Its translation is CASSPLASGSVEQFF.

The chain links TRBV19 to TRBJ2-3; TRBD1 aligns across 7 bases. The V and J ends lost 4 bases and 9 bases, in that order; junction bases with no gene match: 7. Looked up from germline, CDR1 is LNHDA and CDR2 is SQIVND (reference sequence). The CDR3 runs 13 residues. The CDR3 here is CASSTGQTGTQYF. In DNA form, the CDR3 reads TGTGCCAGTAGTACGGGACAGACAGGAACGCAGTATTTT.

This sequence joins TRBV6-1 and TRBJ2-7, with 8 bases identical to TRBD1. CDR3 length equals 15 residues. From germline, CDR1 is MNHNS and CDR2 SASEGT. V was pared by 2 bases and J by 5 bases, with 8 bases of the junction left unmatched. For the CDR3, the DNA is TGTGCCAGCAGTGAATCCCTGACAGGGGAAGACGAGCAGTACTTC. It encodes CASSESLTGEDEQYF.

Many counts were recorded for this clonotype. The chain's CDR3 is CASSFDRWTDTQYF. The CDR3 DNA reads TGTGCCAGCAGTTTCGACAGATGGACAGATACGCAGTATTTT. This sequence joins TRBV6-6 and TRBJ2-3; the D gene is possibly TRBD1 (5 bases). CDR3 length: 14 residues. Germline loops: CDR1 MNHNY, CDR2 SVGAGI (reference sequence). V dropped 4 bases and J dropped 3 bases, with 11 bases sitting between them.

The chain combines TRBV2 with TRBJ1-5; D is unclear. Trimming took 8 bases from V and 1 from J, leaving 12 bases between them. CDR3 length equals 14 residues. The germline gives CDR1 SNHLY, CDR2 FYNNEI. In DNA form, the CDR3 reads TGTGCCAGCGGACTGGAAGGCAGCAATCAGCCCCAGCATTTT. Its protein product is CASGLEGSNQPQHF.

The chain couples TRBV5-1 to TRBJ2-1; D perhaps matches TRBD2 (5 bases). V was shortened by 5 bases and J by 0 bases, with 18 bases between the two germline ends. The CDR3 extends over 17 amino acids. Germline values: CDR1 SGHRS, CDR2 YFSETQ. CDR3: CASSFNVALSSYNEQFF. DNA for the CDR3: TGCGCCAGCAGTTTTAATGTAGCGCTGAGCTCCTACAATGAGCAGTTCTTC.

Details on this clonotype: A much larger clone differs from this one at a single base, so this may be a read error. The chain combines TRBV6-5 with TRBJ2-1; D might be TRBD2 (6 bases). The CDR3 contains 12 residues. CDR1 is MNHEY and CDR2 is SVGAGI in the germline V gene. In nucleotides, the CDR3 is TGTGCCAGCAGTTCTTCTAGCCGGGAGCGGTTCTTC. It encodes CASSSSSRERFF.

As for this clonotype: The junction differs from germline at one of its ends, possibly a read error. V is TRBV10-3 and J is TRBJ1-1, with D possibly matching TRBD1 (5 bases). Per the germline V gene, CDR1 is ENHRY and CDR2 is SYGVKD. The CDR3 extends over 13 amino acids. This CDR3 is CAIWEQVNTEAFF. For the CDR3, the DNA is TGTGCCATCTGGGAACAGGTGAACACTGAGGCTTTCTTT.

This clonotype was detected once. CDR3 in amino acids: CASSASSGRVGTQEQFF. CDR3 sequence (DNA): TGTGCCAGCAGTGCTTCAAGCGGGAGGGTGGGGACACAGGAGCAGTTCTTC. V usage is TRBV11-1 and J usage is TRBJ2-1; 10 nucleotides line up with TRBD2. V lost 6 bases to trimming and J lost 10 bases; unmatched junction nucleotides: 18. Germline lookup yields CDR1 SGHAT and CDR2 FQDESV (reference sequence). This CDR3 is 17 amino acids long.

Written as DNA, the CDR3 is TGTGCCACCAGCGACAGATCAACTAATGAAAAACTGTTTTTT. Encoded protein: CATSDRSTNEKLFF. V is TRBV24-1 and J is TRBJ1-4; tentatively, D is TRBD1 (5 bases). The CDR3 spans 14 residues. V shed 7 bases and J shed 0 bases, with 8 bases lying between them. Germline CDR1 is KGHDR and CDR2 is SFDVKD.

The V gene is TRBV2, the J gene TRBJ1-5; a weak D match, TRBD1 (5 bases). The CDR3 runs to 15 residues. Germline V gene lookup returns CDR1 SNHLY and CDR2 FYNNEI. The CDR3 region is CATRSGRILNQPQHF. The CDR3 coding sequence is TGTGCTACACGATCGGGACGGATCTTAAATCAGCCCCAGCATTTT.

The chain employs TRBV2 and TRBJ1-5, with TRBD1 identical over 8 bases. From germline, CDR1 is SNHLY and CDR2 FYNNEI. V dropped 6 bases and J dropped 4; count of bases not matched to a gene: 8. The CDR3 consists of 15 residues. CDR3 DNA: TGTGCCAGCAGCGCGAGACAGGGGCGAAATCAGCCCCAGCATTTT. Amino acids: CASSARQGRNQPQHF. Filled out from reference TRBV2 and TRBJ1-5, the complete variable domain reads EPEVTQTPSHQVTQMGQEVILRCVPISNHLYFYWYRQILGQKVEFLVSFYNNEISEKSEIFDDQFSVERPDGSNFTLKIRSTKLEDSAMYFCASSARQGRNQPQHFGDGTRLSIL.